This T cell receptor (beta chain) was sequenced for a study of OX40 agonist ivuxolimab in advanced cancers. On this clone: Antigen: not known.

In germline, CDR1 is ENHRY, CDR2 SYGVKD. There are 14 residues in the CDR3. V lost 8 bases to trimming and J lost 3 bases; unmatched junction nucleotides: 6. Produced via immunoSEQ multiplex PCR; TCRdb's table is partial and in-frame only. The sample records 150,000 to 180,000 clones, 94% being singletons. Findings and limits, study-wide: Among the least clonally expanded were partial responders at 0.1-3.0 mg/kg.

This chain connects TRBV10-3 to TRBJ1-1, with 10 bases identical to TRBD1. This sample comprised CD4+ or CD8+ T cells sorted from blood, obtained in a trial of the OX40 agonist ivuxolimab. The receptor was derived from an adult with an advanced solid tumor such as melanoma, head and neck, liver or kidney cancer. For the CDR3, the DNA is TGTGCCATCGGGACAGGGGTTCGGGACACTGAAGCTTTCTTT. It specifies CAIGTGVRDTEAFF.